This TCR beta chain appears in the sequencing data of a study of shared clonotypes between healthy human individuals. Study-wide background: Donors had three CD4 naive, three CD4 memory, two CD8 naive and one CD8 memory plate apiece.

Study-level results: Donors were few, which limited the genetic and exposure-history diversity represented.

As handled by the study authors: ImmunoSEQ only sent back junction sequences with no quality scores, so filtering was done differently. Generated by immunoSEQ multiplex PCR, the TCRdb table keeps only in-frame clones and is missing some. V and J calls and clone size are copied from that table; D and trimming were computed from the DNA. The sample shows about 1 million clones, approximately 72% of them seen only once. The CDR3 consists of 12 residues. The V end was cut by 5 bases, the J end by 4 bases, with 9 bases between. CDR1 SQVTM and CDR2 ANQGSEA come from the germline V gene. To note about this clone: The antigen is undetermined.

The origin of this receptor is a man aged 18 to 29 in good health. Sample: memory CD4+ T cells sorted from blood. Subset described: CD45RA-negative fraction. This sequence joins TRBV29-1 and TRBJ2-1; D gene uncertain. CDR3 loop: CSVMQSYNEQFF. CDR3 DNA sequence: TGCAGCGTTATGCAGTCATACAATGAGCAGTTCTTC.